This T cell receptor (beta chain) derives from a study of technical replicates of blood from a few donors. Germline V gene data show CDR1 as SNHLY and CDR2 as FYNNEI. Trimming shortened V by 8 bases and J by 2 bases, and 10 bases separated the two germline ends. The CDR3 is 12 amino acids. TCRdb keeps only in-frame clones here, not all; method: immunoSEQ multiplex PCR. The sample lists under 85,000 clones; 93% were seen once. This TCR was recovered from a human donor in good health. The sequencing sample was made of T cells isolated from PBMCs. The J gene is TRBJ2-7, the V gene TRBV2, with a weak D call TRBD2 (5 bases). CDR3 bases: TGTGCCAGCGTAACTAGTACCTACGAGCAGTACTTC. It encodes CASVTSTYEQYF.